This TCR beta chain was profiled in a study of cytomegalovirus exposure and HLA in healthy donors. Study at large: The study's early data release held approximately 91 million unique TCRs from HLA-typed donors.

Findings and caveats of the study: Later analysis placed DRB1 highest and HLA-C lowest in TCR association rates, which differed by HLA locus.

V shed 1 base and J 3 bases; nucleotides not matched to a gene: 3. The CDR3 runs to 14 residues. Germline V gene lookup returns CDR1 LGHNA and CDR2 YSLEER. Comment on this clone: What it recognizes is unknown.

The primer mix had 60 Vbeta and 13 Jbeta primers. Method: immunoSEQ multiplex PCR; TCRdb's copy keeps in-frame clones and lacks some. Of under 150,000 clones detected, 70% to 80% appear once; the ten largest clones hold 1% to 1.5%. The clonotype comes from a middle-aged man in good health and CMV-seronegative. V and J are TRBV4-3 and TRBJ2-7, with 7 bases that match TRBD1. The sample comprised PBMCs. The CDR3 protein is CASSQATGIYEQYF. As DNA, the CDR3 is TGCGCCAGCAGCCAAGCGACAGGGATCTACGAGCAGTACTTC.